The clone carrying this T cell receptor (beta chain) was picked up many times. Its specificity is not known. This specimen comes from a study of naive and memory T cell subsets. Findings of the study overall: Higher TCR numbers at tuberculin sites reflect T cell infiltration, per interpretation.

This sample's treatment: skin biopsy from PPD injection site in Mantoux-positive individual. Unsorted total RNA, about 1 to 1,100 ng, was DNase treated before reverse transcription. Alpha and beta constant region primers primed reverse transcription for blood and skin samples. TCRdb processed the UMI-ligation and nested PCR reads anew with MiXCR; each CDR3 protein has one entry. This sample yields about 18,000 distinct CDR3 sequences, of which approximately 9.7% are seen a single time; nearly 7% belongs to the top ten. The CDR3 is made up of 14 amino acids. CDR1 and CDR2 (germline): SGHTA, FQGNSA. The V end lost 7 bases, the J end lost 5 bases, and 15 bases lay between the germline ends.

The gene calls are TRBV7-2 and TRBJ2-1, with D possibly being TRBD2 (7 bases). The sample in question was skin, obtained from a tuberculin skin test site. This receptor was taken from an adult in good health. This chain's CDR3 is CASKRGGINNEQFF. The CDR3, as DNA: TGTGCCAGCAAAAGGGGGGGGATTAACAATGAGCAGTTCTTC.